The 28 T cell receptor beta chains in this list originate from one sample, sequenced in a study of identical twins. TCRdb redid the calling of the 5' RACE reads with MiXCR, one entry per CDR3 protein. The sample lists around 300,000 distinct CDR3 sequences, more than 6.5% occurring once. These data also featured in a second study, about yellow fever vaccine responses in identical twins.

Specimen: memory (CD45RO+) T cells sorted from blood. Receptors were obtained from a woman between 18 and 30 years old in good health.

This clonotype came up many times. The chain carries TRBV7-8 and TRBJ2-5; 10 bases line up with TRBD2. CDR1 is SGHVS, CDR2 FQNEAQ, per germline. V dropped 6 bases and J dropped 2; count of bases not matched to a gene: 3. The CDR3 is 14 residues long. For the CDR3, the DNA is TGTGCCAGCAGAGCGACTAGCGGGCAAGAGACCCAGTACTTC. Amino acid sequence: CASRATSGQETQYF.

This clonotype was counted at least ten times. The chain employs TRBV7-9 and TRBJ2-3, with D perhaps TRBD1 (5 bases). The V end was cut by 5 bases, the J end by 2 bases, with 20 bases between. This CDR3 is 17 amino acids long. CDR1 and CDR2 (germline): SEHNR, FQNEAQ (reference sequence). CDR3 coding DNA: TGTGCCAGCAGCCCCTCCAGGGCGCGAACGATCACAGATACGCAGTATTTT. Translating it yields CASSPSRARTITDTQYF.

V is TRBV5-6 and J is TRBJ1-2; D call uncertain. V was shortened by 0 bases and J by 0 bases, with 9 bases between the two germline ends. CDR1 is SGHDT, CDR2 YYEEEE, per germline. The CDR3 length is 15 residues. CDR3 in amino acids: CASSLVSGTNYGYTF. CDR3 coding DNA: TGTGCCAGCAGCTTGGTTTCTGGAACTAACTATGGCTACACCTTC.

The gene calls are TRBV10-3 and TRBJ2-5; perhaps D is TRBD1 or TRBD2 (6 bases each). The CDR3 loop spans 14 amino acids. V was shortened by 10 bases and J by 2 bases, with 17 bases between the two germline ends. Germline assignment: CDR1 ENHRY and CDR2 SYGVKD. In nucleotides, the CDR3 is TGTGCCACCGCCACAGGGACTGGGCAAGAGACCCAGTACTTC. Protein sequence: CATATGTGQETQYF.

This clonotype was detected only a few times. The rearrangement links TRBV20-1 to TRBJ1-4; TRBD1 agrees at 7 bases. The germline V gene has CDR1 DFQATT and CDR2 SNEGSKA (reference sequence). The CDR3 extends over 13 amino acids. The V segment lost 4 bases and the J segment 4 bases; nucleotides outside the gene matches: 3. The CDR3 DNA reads TGCAGTGCTAACCGGGACAGTAATGAAAAACTGTTTTTT. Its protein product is CSANRDSNEKLFF.

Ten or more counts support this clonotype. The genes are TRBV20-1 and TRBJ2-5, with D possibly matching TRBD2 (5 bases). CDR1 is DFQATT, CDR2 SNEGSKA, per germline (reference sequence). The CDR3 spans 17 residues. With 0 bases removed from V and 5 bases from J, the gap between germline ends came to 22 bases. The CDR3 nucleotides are TGCAGTGCTAGAGATCAGTCAGCCGGGAAAAAGGGCGAGACCCAGTACTTC. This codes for CSARDQSAGKKGETQYF.

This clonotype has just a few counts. The CDR3 sequence is CASSLGVKKFF. As DNA, the CDR3 is TGTGCCAGCAGTTTAGGTGTAAAGAAGTTCTTC. This chain uses TRBV12-3 or TRBV12-4 with TRBJ2-1; D is uncertain. The CDR3 is 11 amino acids. V gave up 1 base and J gave up 14 bases, with 9 bases separating them.

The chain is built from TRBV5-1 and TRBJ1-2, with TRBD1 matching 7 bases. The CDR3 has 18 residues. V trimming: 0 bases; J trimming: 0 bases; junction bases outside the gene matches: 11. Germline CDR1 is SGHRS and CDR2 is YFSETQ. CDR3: CASSLGGGQTMANYGYTF. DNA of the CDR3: TGCGCCAGCAGCTTGGGGGGGGGACAGACAATGGCTAACTATGGCTACACCTTC.

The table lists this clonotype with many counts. Here the CDR3 DNA reads TGTGCCAGCAGGAGCGGGATAAGGAAGGATACGCAGTATTTT. It specifies CASRSGIRKDTQYF. This rearrangement joins TRBV28 to TRBJ2-3; TRBD2 matches 7 bases. The CDR3 consists of 14 residues. V shed 6 bases, J shed 6 bases, and the junction held 9 bases outside the gene matches. Germline-derived CDR1 and CDR2 are MDHEN and SYDVKM.

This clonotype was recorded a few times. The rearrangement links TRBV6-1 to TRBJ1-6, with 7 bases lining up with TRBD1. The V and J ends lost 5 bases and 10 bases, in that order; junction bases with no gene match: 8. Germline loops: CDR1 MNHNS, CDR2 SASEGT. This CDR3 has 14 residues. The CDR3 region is CASSPRGVVSPLHF. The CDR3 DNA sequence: TGTGCCAGCAGTCCCAGGGGGGTAGTATCACCCCTCCACTTT.

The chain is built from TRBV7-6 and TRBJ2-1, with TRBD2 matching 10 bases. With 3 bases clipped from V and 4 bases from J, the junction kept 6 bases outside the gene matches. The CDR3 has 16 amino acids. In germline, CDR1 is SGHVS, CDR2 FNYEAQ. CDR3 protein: CASSFVGTSDYNEQFF. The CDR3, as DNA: TGTGCCAGCAGCTTCGTCGGGACTAGCGATTACAATGAGCAGTTCTTC.

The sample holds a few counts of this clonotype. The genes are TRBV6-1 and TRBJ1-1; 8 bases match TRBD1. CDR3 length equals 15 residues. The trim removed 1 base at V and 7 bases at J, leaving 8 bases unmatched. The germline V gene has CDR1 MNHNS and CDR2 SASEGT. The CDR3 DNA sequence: TGTGCCAGCAGTGAAGGAGGGACAGGAGGCTTTGAAGCTTTCTTT. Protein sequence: CASSEGGTGGFEAFF.

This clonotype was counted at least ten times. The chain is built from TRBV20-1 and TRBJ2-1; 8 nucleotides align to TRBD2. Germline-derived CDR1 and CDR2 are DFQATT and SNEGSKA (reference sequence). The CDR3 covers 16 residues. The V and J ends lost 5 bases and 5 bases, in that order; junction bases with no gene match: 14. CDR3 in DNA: TGCAGTGCTCCTCTAGTAACGGGAGGGCGGAACAATGAGCAGTTCTTC. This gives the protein CSAPLVTGGRNNEQFF.

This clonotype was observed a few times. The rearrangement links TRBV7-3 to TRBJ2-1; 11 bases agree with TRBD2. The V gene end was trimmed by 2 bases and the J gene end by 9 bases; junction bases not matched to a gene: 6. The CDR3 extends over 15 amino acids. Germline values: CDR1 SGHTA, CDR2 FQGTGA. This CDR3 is CASSLLLAGAGEQFF. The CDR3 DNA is TGTGCCAGCAGCTTATTACTAGCGGGAGCCGGTGAGCAGTTCTTC.

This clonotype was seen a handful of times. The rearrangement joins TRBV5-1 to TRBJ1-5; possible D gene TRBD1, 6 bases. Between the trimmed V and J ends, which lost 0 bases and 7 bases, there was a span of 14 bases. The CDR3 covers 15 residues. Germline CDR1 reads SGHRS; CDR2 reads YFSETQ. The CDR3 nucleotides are TGCGCCAGCAGCTTGGTGGGGGCGCGTGGACAGCCCCAGCATTTT. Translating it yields CASSLVGARGQPQHF.

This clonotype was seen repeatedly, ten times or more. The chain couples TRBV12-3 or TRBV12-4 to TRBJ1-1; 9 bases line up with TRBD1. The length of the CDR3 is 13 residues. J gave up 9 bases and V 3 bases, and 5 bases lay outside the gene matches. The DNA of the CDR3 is TGTGCCAGCAGTTTCGGAACAGGGGGCCAAGCTTTCTTT. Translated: CASSFGTGGQAFF.

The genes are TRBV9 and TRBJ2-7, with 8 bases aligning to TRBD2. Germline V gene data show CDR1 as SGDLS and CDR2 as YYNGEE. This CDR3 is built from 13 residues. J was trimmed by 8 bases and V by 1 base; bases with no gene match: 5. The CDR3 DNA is TGTGCCAGCAGCGTACAAAGGACTAGCAAGCAGTACTTC. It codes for CASSVQRTSKQYF. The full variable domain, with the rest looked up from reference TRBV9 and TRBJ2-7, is DSGVTQTPKHLITATGQRVTLRCSPRSGDLSVYWYQQSLDQGLQFLIQYYNGEERAKGNILERFSAQQFPDLHSELNLSSLELGDSALYFCASSVQRTSKQYFGPGTRLTVT.

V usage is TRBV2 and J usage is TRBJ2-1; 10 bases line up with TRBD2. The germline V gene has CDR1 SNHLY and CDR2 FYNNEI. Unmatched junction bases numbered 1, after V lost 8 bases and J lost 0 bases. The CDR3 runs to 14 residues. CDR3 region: CASGTSASYNEQFF. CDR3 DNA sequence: TGTGCCAGCGGGACTAGCGCCTCCTACAATGAGCAGTTCTTC.

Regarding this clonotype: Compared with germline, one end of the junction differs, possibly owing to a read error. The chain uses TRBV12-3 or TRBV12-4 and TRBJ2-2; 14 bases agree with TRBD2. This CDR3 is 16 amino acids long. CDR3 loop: CASSWGLAGDTGELVF. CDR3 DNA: TGTGCCAGCAGTTGGGGACTAGCGGGAGACACCGGGGAGCTGGTTTTT.

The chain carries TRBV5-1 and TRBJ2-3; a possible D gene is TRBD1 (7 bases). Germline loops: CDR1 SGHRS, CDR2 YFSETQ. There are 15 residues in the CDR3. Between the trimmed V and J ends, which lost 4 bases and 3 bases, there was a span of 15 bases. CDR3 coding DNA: TGCGCCAGCAGCACCAGGGGGGCTTTGACAGATACGCAGTATTTT. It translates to CASSTRGALTDTQYF.

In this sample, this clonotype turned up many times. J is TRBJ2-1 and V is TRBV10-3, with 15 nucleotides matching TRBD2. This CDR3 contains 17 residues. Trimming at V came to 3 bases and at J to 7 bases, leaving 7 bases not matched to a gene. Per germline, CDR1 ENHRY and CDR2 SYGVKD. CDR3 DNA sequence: TGTGCCATCAGTGACCGGACTAGCGGGAGGGAAAGAAATGAGCAGTTCTTC. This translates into CAISDRTSGRERNEQFF.

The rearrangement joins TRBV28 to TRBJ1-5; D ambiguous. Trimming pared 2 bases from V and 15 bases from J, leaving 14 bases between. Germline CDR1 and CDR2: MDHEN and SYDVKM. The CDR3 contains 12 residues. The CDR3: CASSLVLEPMHF. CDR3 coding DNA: TGTGCCAGCAGTTTAGTTTTGGAACCAATGCATTTT.

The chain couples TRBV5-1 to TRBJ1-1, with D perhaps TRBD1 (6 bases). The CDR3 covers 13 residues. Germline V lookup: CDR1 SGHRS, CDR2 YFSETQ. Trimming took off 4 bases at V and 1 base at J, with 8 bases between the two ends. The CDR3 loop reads CASSGGQNTEAFF. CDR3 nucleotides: TGCGCCAGCAGCGGGGGGCAGAACACTGAAGCTTTCTTT.

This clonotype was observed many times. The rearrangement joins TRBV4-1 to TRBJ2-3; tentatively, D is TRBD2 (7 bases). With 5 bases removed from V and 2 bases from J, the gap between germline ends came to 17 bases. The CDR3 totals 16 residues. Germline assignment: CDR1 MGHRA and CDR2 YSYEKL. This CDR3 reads CASSEGRGGATDTQYF. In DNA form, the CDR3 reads TGCGCCAGCAGCGAAGGGAGGGGGGGAGCCACAGATACGCAGTATTTT.

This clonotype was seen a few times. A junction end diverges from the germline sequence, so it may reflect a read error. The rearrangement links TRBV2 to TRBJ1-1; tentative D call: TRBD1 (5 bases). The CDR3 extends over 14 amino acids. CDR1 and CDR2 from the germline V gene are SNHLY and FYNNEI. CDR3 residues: CASRKEGQNSEAFF. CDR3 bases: TGTGCCAGCAGAAAGGAGGGGCAGAACTCTGAAGCTTTCTTT.

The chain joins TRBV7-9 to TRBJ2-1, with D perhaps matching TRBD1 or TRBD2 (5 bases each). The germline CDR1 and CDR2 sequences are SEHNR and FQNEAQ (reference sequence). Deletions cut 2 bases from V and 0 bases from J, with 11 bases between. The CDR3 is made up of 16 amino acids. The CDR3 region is CASSLFGGSSYNEQFF. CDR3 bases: TGTGCCAGCAGCTTATTTGGGGGAAGCTCCTACAATGAGCAGTTCTTC.

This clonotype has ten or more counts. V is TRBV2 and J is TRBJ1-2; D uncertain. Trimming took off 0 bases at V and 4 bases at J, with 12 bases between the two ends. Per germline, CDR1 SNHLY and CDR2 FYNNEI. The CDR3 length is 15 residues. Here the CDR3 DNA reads TGTGCCAGCAGTGAAGCCCTAGCTGGTCCCTATGGCTACACCTTC. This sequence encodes CASSEALAGPYGYTF. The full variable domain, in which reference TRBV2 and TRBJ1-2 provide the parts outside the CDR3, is EPEVTQTPSHQVTQMGQEVILRCVPISNHLYFYWYRQILGQKVEFLVSFYNNEISEKSEIFDDQFSVERPDGSNFTLKIRSTKLEDSAMYFCASSEALAGPYGYTFGSGTRLTVV.

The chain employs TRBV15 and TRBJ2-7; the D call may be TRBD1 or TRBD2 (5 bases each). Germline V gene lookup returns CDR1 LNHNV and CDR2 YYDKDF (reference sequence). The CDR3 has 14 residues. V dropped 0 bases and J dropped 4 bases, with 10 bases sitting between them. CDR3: CATSREGVTYEQYF. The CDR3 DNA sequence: TGTGCCACCAGCAGAGAGGGGGTTACGTACGAGCAGTACTTC.